This TCR beta chain was profiled in a study of shared clonotypes between healthy human individuals (dated by TCRdb to the early 2020s). Some background on the complete study: The cohort included three men and two women between 18 and 49 years of age. For each donor, CD4 naive and CD4 memory were each given three plates, CD8 naive was given two plates, and CD8 memory was given one plate. To estimate repertoire size and how much clonotype sharing occurs between individuals, the study deeply sequenced the blood TCR repertoires of five healthy adults. Leukapheresis yielded between about 0.85 and 10 billion PBMCs per donor. To increase sequencing depth and limit assay-specific biases, different laboratories used diverse techniques to prepare libraries and sequence TCR repertoires. General findings and caveats noted by the study authors: Even with the large sequencing depth, rarefaction of the sorted-subset datasets indicated that sequencing was incomplete. Clonotypes shared by all four sorted-subset donors showed higher generation probabilities than non-shared clonotypes. Because the study included a small number of donors, the genetic and exposure-history diversity represented was limited. Sampling was limited to blood, and TCR repertoires in tissue likely differ from TCR repertoires in blood. Pairwise subsampling indicated that sequencing depth was expected to affect the degree of clonotype sharing among donors. Naive subsets generally had larger estimated clonotype richness than memory subsets. Sharing across a handful of donors was observed for roughly 5% of naive CD4, over 3% of naive CD8, roughly 2.3% of memory CD4, and 0.4% of memory CD8 clonotypes.

The donors were healthy, HIV-negative adults with no recently reported acute infections or vaccinations. Every donor was a Caucasian adult living in Nashville, Tennessee, USA. CD4+ T cells were enriched by magnetic negative selection; naive cells were then positively selected on CD45RA, and the negative fraction formed the memory subset. Blood was collected by leukapheresis, and PBMCs were isolated by Ficoll-Histopaque density gradient centrifugation and then cryopreserved in liquid nitrogen vapor phase. Purity and quantity of every magnetically sorted T cell population were checked by analytical flow cytometry. Genomic DNA was isolated from every sorted fraction and measured by UV absorbance on a Nanodrop 2000c. V sheds 5 bases and J sheds 0 bases, leaving 13 bases between their ends. The CDR3, from cysteine to phenylalanine, totals 16 residues. Kept here is only the CDR3 DNA, which spans 48 bases and is read in frame from base 1. CDR1 SEHNR and CDR2 FQNEAQ were looked up in the germline V gene (reference sequence).

Using the deep immunoSEQ assay, TCR CDR3 regions were amplified from genomic DNA by multiplex PCR. Extracted genomic DNA from each cell subset was spread evenly across all wells of several immunoSEQ 96-well plates, with each plate serving as a replicate. For sorted subsets, 150 to 250 ng of genomic DNA, equivalent to 25,000 to 35,000 T cell genomes, went into each replicate PCR. Purified libraries were measured with a Qubit 3.0 fluorometer, size-checked on a Bioanalyzer 2100, and measured again with the KAPA Library Quantification kit. A separate single-read 150-cycle Illumina NextSeq 550 flow cell was used to sequence each immunoSEQ 96-well plate. In the source study's methods: The immunoSEQ output contained only junctional sequences without quality scores, so filtering could not match that applied to full-length reads. To assign V/J genes and CDR3, sequences were annotated against IMGT germline references using PyIR, a Python wrapper for IgBLAST v1.9. Reads were removed for weak V/J assignments (E-value above 1e-6), missing CDR3, stop codons, out-of-frame junctions, or ambiguous translated residues. A V3J clonotype was defined by an identical inferred V gene, J gene, and CDR3 amino acid sequence. The percentage overlap between two repertoires was calculated by dividing the number of shared unique clonotypes by the size of the smaller repertoire. Richness of each repertoire was evaluated using RTK rarefaction, the Chao1 estimator, and Recon v2.1 estimates of unobserved clonotypes. Generation probabilities were computed with OLGA for all TCRbeta clonotypes obtained by the gDNA method from several donors. Sourced from immuneACCESS, this table was stored by TCRdb with only in-frame sequences that have V and J called. A share of the clones is absent; for the studies checked, an unresolved V gene accounts for under half, and the remainder has no known explanation. The DNA gave D and trimming, while V, J and clone size come from that table. This sample lists around 700,000 clones; under 80% were detected once. Less than 2% of the sample rests with the top ten.

This clone was seen only a few times. What antigen it recognizes has not been identified. The record has no base qualities; no much larger clone is one base away. Recombination connected TRBV7-9 to TRBJ2-2, with no confidently assigned D gene. This receptor was identified in a woman aged 30 to 39 in good health. Sequenced: memory CD4+ T cells sorted from blood. The sample's cell subset or site label, decoded: CD45RA-negative fraction. The nucleotide sequence is given as TGTGCCAGCAGCCCAACCCGCGGAGCGAACACCGGGGAGCTGTTTTTT. This gives the protein CASSPTRGANTGELFF.